These 10 T cell receptor beta chains originate from one sample sequenced in a study of glioma-infiltrating T cells after dendritic cell vaccination. Some clones are missing from TCRdb's copy, which holds only in-frame ones; the method was immunoSEQ multiplex PCR. This table has approximately 100,000 clones, about four fifths appearing once. The sequencing used blood, collected before dendritic cell vaccination. These receptors were collected from a human donor with glioblastoma.

The chain uses TRBV6-1 and TRBJ2-5; 10 positions match TRBD1. The CDR3 consists of 14 residues. Germline values: CDR1 MNHNS, CDR2 SASEGT. Germline trimming cut 4 bases from V and 4 bases from J; bases unmatched to any gene: 3. The CDR3: CASSGDRGRETQYF. The CDR3 DNA sequence: TGTGCCAGCAGTGGGGACAGGGGTAGAGAGACCCAGTACTTC.

This chain links TRBV13 with TRBJ1-4, with 11 bases lining up with TRBD1. CDR1 is PRHDT and CDR2 is FYEKMQ in the germline V gene (reference sequence). This CDR3 is built from 16 residues. After removal of 3 bases from V and 4 bases from J, the junction contained 4 bases not matched to a gene. The CDR3 sequence is CASSFGGTGGNEKLFF. The CDR3 coding sequence is TGTGCCAGCAGCTTTGGCGGGACAGGGGGTAATGAAAAACTGTTTTTT.

This chain connects TRBV6-5 to TRBJ1-6; D remains ambiguous. This CDR3 comprises 14 residues. CDR1 is MNHEY and CDR2 is SVGAGI in the germline V gene. The V end was cut by 7 bases, the J end by 7 bases, with 14 bases between. CDR3 coding DNA: TGTGCCAGCACCGATTTGAACTTAAATTCACCCCTCCACTTT. As protein: CASTDLNLNSPLHF.

This rearrangement joins TRBV7-9 to TRBJ1-2; tentatively, D is TRBD1 (5 bases). Trimming removed 5 bases at V and 1 base at J, with 11 bases between. CDR3 length: 14 amino acids. Germline V CDR1 and CDR2: SEHNR, FQNEAQ (reference sequence). The CDR3 sequence: CASSLSGFNYGYTF. CDR3 DNA sequence: TGTGCCAGCAGCCTCTCAGGGTTTAACTATGGCTACACCTTC.

The table lists this clone with a few counts. The gene calls are TRBV9 and TRBJ1-3, with 8 bases aligning to TRBD1. Trimming cost V 2 bases and J 2 bases; bases outside gene matches: 6. Germline V CDR1 and CDR2: SGDLS, YYNGEE. This CDR3 region has 16 residues. CDR3 coding DNA: TGTGCCAGCAGCGTCTTGACAGGGGTCGCTGGAAACACCATATATTTT. It codes for CASSVLTGVAGNTIYF.

CDR3 DNA: TGTGCCAGTCGTAGGCAGGGGGGCTCCTACGAGCAGTACTTC. As protein: CASRRQGGSYEQYF. The chain combines TRBV28 with TRBJ2-7; D possibly corresponds to TRBD1 (7 bases). This CDR3 contains 14 residues. Trimming left V 9 bases short and J 0 bases short, with 15 bases between. Germline CDR1 is MDHEN and CDR2 is SYDVKM.

The chain carries TRBV2 and TRBJ2-5, with TRBD1 identical over 8 bases. CDR1 SNHLY and CDR2 FYNNEI come from the germline V gene. The CDR3 length is 17 residues. The V gene end was trimmed by 7 bases and the J gene end by 4 bases; junction bases not matched to a gene: 17. The CDR3 region is CASTNGRTGRQGETQYF. CDR3 coding DNA: TGTGCCAGCACTAACGGCCGGACAGGGCGGCAGGGAGAGACCCAGTACTTC.

The chain links TRBV19 to TRBJ1-1, with 10 bases fitting TRBD1. Trimming at V came to 5 bases and at J to 4 bases, leaving 4 bases not matched to a gene. This CDR3 has 14 residues. In germline, CDR1 is LNHDA, CDR2 SQIVND (reference sequence). CDR3 amino acids: CASSPGTGVTEAFF. CDR3 nucleotide sequence: TGTGCCAGTAGTCCCGGGACAGGGGTCACTGAAGCTTTCTTT.

The V gene is TRBV4-1, the J gene TRBJ2-3; 7 bases agree with TRBD1. Per the germline V gene, CDR1 is MGHRA and CDR2 is YSYEKL. The CDR3 sequence is 16 residues long. J gave up 4 bases and V 5 bases, and 12 bases lay outside the gene matches. The CDR3 DNA is TGCGCCAGCAGCGCGCGAGACAGGGCTATGGCAGATACGCAGTATTTT. Translated: CASSARDRAMADTQYF.

The chain is built from TRBV29-1 and TRBJ2-5, with TRBD1 identical over 11 bases. The better agreement between TRBJ2-7 and the DNA end casts doubt on the J call. Germline loops: CDR1 SQVTM, CDR2 ANQGSEA. CDR3 length: 11 residues. The CDR3 bases are TGCAGCGTGGGACAGGGGGACGAGCAGTACTTC. Its protein is CSVGQGDEQYF.